This T cell receptor delta chain was obtained from a study of delta chains in infants with herpesvirus infections. Study-wide results and limits: The public clonotype decayed quickly, seemingly gone after 2 to 3 months. The public clonotype appeared only at the first post-infection time point and was absent in uninfected infants.

This clone has more than one count but fewer than ten. Its target is not known. A far larger clone lies a single base away; this is likely a read error. The sample has other DNA sequences that encode this CDR3 too. Germline V gene data show CDR1 as TSWWSYY and CDR2 as QGS. The CDR3 covers 23 residues. Reverse transcription of PBMC RNA used primers specific for the gamma and delta chains. TCRdb reprocessed the RT-PCR reads through CATT. The sample carries about 450 delta-chain clones, over 15% recorded once. This chain uses TRDV1 with TRDJ1, with D possibly being TRDD2 (9 bases). Sequencing used peripheral blood, obtained at time point 1 of longitudinal follow-up. The clonotype originates from a human donor who was a Ugandan infant, either HIV-exposed or HIV-unexposed (not recorded which). The CDR3 sequence: CALGTLRTLPTGGDQPHTDKLIF. The CDR3 DNA is TGTGCTCTTGGGACCTTAAGAACCCTTCCTACTGGGGGGGACCAGCCCCACACCGACAAACTCATCTTT.